The source of this T cell receptor beta chain is a study of T-cell reconstitution after alpha-beta-depleted transplantation in children. The study's findings and limits: Newly generated T cells supplied most T-cell counts and diversity one year post-transplant.

The TCRbeta library was prepared with unique molecular identifiers. TCRdb re-called the PCR reads through MiXCR, storing one row per CDR3 protein. The sample includes 800,000 to 1,000,000 distinct CDR3 sequences, under 30% of them seen just once. V was cut by 6 bases and J by 4 bases, with 11 bases left in between. Germline-derived CDR1 and CDR2 are KGHDR and SFDVKD. This CDR3 spans 13 amino acids. This clonotype was recorded at least ten times. Its antigen is as yet unknown. This sequence originates from a boy younger than two who had a stem cell transplant for SCID, so the T cells may come from the graft donor. This chain joins TRBV24-1 and TRBJ2-5, with D tentatively TRBD1 (5 bases). The input for sequencing was PBMCs, mostly from graft donor cells, taken 360 days after TCRalphabeta/CD19-depleted stem cell transplant. The CDR3 DNA is TGTGCCACCAGTCGCCAGGGCCGAGAGACCCAGTACTTC. Translating it yields CATSRQGRETQYF.